This T cell receptor beta chain was recorded in a study of blood T cells in healthy people across ages. A second PCR, run for about 7 to 11 cycles, used a sample-barcoded 5' primer plus a J-beta primer mix. From the 5' RACE reads, TCRdb called clonotypes with MiXCR, one entry per CDR3 protein. The data contain hundreds of thousands of distinct CDR3 sequences, about 25% of them singletons. CDR3 length: 11 residues. Germline lookup yields CDR1 MNHEY and CDR2 SVGAGI. With 6 bases clipped from V and 7 bases from J, the junction kept 2 bases outside the gene matches. The data also belong to a second study, concerning T cells of mothers and their children.

What was sequenced was blood. This receptor was taken from a boy aged 10-17 years in good health. The V and J genes are TRBV6-5 and TRBJ2-7, with 8 positions matching TRBD1. Here the CDR3 reads CASSRQGEQYF. CDR3 DNA sequence: TGTGCCAGCAGCAGACAGGGGGAGCAGTACTTC.